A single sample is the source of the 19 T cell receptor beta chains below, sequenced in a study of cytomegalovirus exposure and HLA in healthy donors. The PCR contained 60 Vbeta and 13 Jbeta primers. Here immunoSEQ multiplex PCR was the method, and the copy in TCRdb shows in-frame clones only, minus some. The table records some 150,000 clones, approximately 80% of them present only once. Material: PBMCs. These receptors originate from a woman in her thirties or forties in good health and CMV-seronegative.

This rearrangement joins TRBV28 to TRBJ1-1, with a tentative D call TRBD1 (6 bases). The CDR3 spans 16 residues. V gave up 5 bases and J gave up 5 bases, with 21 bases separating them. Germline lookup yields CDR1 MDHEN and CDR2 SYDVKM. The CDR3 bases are TGTGCCAGCAGTCTTATAACCCCGCAGGGGCGGACTGAAGCTTTCTTT. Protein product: CASSLITPQGRTEAFF.

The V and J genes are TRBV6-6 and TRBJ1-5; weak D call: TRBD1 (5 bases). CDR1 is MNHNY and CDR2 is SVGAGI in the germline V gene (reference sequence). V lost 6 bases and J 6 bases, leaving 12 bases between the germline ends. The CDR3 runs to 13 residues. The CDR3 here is CASRQTGGQPQHF. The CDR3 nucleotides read TGTGCCAGCAGGCAGACGGGGGGTCAGCCCCAGCATTTT.

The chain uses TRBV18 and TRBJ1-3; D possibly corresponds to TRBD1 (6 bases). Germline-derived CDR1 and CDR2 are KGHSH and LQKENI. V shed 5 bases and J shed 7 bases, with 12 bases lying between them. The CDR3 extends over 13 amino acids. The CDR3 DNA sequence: TGTGCCAGCTCATCAGGGGCCGGGAACACCATATATTTT. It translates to CASSSGAGNTIYF. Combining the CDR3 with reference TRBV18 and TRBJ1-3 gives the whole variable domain NAGVMQNPRHLVRRRGQEARLRCSPMKGHSHVYWYRQLPEEGLKFMVYLQKENIIDESGMPKERFSAEFPKEGPSILRIQQVVRGDSAAYFCASSSGAGNTIYFGEGSWLTVV.

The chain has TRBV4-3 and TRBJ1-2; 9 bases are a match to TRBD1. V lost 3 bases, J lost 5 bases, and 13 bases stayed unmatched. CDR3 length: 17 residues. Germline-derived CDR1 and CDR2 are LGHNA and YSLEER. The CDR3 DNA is TGCGCCAGCAGCCAGCCCGGGACAGGGTATCAAGAGTATGGCTACACCTTC. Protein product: CASSQPGTGYQEYGYTF.

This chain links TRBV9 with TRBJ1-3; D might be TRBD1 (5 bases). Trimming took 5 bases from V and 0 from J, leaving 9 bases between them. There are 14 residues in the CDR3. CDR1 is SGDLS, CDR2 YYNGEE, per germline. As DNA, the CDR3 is TGTGCCAGCAGTCGACAGCGCTCTGGAAACACCATATATTTT. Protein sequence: CASSRQRSGNTIYF.

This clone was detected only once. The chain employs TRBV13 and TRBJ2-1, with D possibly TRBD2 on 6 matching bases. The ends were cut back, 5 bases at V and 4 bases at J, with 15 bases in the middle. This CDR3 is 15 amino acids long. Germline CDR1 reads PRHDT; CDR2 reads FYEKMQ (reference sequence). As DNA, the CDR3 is TGTGCCAGCAGCCACCGAGTGGCGGGGTACAATGAGCAGTTCTTC. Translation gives CASSHRVAGYNEQFF.

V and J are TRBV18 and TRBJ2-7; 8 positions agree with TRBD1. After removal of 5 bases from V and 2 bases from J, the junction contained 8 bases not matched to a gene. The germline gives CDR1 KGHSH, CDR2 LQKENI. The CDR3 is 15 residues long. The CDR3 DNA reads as TGTGCCAGCTCAGTAGGACAGGGCCTAACCTACGAGCAGTACTTC. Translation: CASSVGQGLTYEQYF.

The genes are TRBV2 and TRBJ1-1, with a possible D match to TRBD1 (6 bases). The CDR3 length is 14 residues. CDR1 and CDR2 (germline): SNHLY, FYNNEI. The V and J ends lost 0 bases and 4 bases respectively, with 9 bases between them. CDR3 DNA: TGTGCCAGCAGTGAAGCGGACAGACTCACTGAAGCTTTCTTT. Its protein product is CASSEADRLTEAFF.

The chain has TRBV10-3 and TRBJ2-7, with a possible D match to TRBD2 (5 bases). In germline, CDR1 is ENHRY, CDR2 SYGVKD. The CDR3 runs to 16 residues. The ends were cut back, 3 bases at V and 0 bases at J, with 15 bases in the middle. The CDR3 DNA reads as TGTGCCATCAGTGATCCCCAGCGGAGTGACTCCTACGAGCAGTACTTC. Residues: CAISDPQRSDSYEQYF.

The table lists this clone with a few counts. CDR3 sequence reads: CASTPGQAFFNYGYTF. The CDR3 DNA reads TGTGCCAGCACCCCGGGACAGGCTTTTTTTAACTATGGCTACACCTTC. This chain joins TRBV28 and TRBJ1-2, with 8 bases lining up with TRBD1. CDR3 length equals 16 residues. Trimming cost V 7 bases and J 1 base; bases outside gene matches: 11. The V gene's germline CDR1 is MDHEN and CDR2 SYDVKM.

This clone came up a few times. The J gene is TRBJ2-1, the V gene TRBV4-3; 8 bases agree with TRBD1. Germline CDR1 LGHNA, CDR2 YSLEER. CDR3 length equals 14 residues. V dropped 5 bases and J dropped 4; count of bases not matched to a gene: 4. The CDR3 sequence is CASSIQGAYNEQFF. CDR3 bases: TGCGCCAGCAGCATCCAGGGGGCGTACAATGAGCAGTTCTTC.

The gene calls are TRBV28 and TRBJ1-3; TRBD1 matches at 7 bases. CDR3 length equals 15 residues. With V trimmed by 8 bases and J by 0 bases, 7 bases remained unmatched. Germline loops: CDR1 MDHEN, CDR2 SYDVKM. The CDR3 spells CASVPGQSSGNTIYF. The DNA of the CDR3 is TGTGCCAGCGTTCCGGGACAGAGCTCTGGAAACACCATATATTTT. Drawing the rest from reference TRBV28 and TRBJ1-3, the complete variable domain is DVKVTQSSRYLVKRTGEKVFLECVQDMDHENMFWYRQDPGLGLRLIYFSYDVKMKEKGDIPEGYSVSREKKERFSLILESASTNQTSMYLCASVPGQSSGNTIYFGEGSWLTVV.

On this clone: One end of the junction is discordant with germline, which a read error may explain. This CDR3 is CSAEGGNEKYF. The CDR3 DNA is TGCAGTGCAGAGGGGGGGAACGAGAAGTACTTC. This sequence joins TRBV20-1 and TRBJ2-7, with D maybe TRBD2 (7 bases). Per the germline V gene, CDR1 is DFQATT and CDR2 is SNEGSKA (reference sequence). This CDR3 comprises 11 residues.

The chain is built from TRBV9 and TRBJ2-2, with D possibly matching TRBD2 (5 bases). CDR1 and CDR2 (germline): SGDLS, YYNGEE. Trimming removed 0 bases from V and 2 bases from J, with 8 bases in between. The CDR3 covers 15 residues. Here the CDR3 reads CASSVGTPNTGELFF. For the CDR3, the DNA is TGTGCCAGCAGCGTAGGGACTCCCAACACCGGGGAGCTGTTTTTT.

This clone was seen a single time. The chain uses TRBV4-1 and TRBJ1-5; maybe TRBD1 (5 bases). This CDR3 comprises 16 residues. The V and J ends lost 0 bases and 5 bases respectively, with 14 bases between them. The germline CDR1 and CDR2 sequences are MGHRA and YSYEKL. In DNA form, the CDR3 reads TGCGCCAGCAGCCAAGAGGGTGGGGGAGGAGATCAGCCCCAGCATTTT. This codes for CASSQEGGGGDQPQHF.

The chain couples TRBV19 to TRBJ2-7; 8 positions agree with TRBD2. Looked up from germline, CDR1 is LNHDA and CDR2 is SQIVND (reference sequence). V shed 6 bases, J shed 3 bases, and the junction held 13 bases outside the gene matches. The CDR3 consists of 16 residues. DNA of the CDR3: TGTGCCAGTAGCCCAGTGGACAGTCGGGGGGGCTACGAGCAGTACTTC. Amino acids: CASSPVDSRGGYEQYF.

The CDR3 sequence is CASSVERGMVTEAFF. CDR3 nucleotide sequence: TGTGCCAGCAGCGTAGAAAGGGGCATGGTTACTGAAGCTTTCTTT. The V and J genes are TRBV9 and TRBJ1-1; maybe TRBD1 (5 bases). This CDR3 region has 15 residues. Germline V CDR1 and CDR2: SGDLS, YYNGEE. V was cut by 0 bases and J by 5 bases, with 14 bases left in between.

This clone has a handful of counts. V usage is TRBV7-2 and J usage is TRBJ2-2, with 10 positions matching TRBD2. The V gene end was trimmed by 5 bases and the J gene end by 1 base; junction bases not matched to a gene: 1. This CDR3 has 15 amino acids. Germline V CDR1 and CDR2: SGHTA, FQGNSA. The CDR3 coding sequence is TGTGCCAGCAGCCGGACTAGCGGGAACACCGGGGAGCTGTTTTTT. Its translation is CASSRTSGNTGELFF.

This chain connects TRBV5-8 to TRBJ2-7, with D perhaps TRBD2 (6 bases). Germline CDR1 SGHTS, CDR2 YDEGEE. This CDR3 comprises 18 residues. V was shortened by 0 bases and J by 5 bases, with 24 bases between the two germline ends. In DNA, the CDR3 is TGTGCCAGCAGCTTGGTGGGGGGTACGAGCGGGTTGAACCACGAGCAGTACTTC. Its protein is CASSLVGGTSGLNHEQYF.